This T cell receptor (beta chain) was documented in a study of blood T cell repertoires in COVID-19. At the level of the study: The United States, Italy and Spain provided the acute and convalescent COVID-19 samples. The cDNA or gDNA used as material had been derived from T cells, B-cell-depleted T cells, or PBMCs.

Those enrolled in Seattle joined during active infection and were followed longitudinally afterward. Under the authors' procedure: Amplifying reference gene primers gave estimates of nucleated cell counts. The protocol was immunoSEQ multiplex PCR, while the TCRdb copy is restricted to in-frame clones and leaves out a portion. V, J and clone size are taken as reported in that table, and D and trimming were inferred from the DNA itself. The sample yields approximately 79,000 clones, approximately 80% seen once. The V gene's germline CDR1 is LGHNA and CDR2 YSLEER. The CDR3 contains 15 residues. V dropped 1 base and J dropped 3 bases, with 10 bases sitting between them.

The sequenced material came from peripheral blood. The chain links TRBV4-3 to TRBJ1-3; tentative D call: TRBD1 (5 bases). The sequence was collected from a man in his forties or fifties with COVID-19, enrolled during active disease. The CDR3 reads CASSQGGSDGNTIYF. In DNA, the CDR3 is TGCGCCAGCAGCCAAGGGGGCAGCGATGGAAACACCATATATTTT.